These 15 T cell receptor beta chains were sequenced from one sample in a study of OX40 agonist ivuxolimab in advanced cancers. Sequencing was performed with immunoSEQ multiplex PCR; in TCRdb, only in-frame clones are kept and a portion is missing. The sample consists of over 55,000 clones, about nine tenths of them appearing once. This sample comprised CD4+ or CD8+ T cells sorted from blood, obtained in a trial of the OX40 agonist ivuxolimab. The receptor source for this set is an adult with an advanced solid tumor such as melanoma, head and neck, liver or kidney cancer.

The V and J genes are TRBV7-9 and TRBJ2-3, with D maybe TRBD1 (6 bases). The CDR3 has 14 amino acids. Germline CDR1 reads SEHNR; CDR2 reads FQNEAQ (reference sequence). Trimming removed 5 bases from V and 0 bases from J, with 9 bases in between. DNA for the CDR3: TGTGCCAGCAGCCAGGGGATTAGCACAGATACGCAGTATTTT. Amino acid sequence: CASSQGISTDTQYF.

This clone has only one observation. The rearrangement joins TRBV5-4 to TRBJ2-4; perhaps TRBD2 as D (6 bases). This CDR3 is built from 15 residues. V lost 0 bases and J 3 bases, leaving 10 bases between the germline ends. Germline V CDR1 and CDR2: SGHNT, YYREEE (reference sequence). The CDR3 protein is CASSLGGELKNIQYF. CDR3 DNA: TGTGCCAGCAGCTTGGGCGGGGAGCTCAAAAACATTCAGTACTTC.

This sequence joins TRBV6-1 and TRBJ1-2; the D gene is possibly TRBD1 (6 bases). The CDR3 runs to 13 residues. Trimming took off 4 bases at V and 8 bases at J, with 14 bases between the two ends. Germline CDR1 and CDR2: MNHNS and SASEGT. CDR3 sequence reads: CASSVDRNGGYTF. As DNA, the CDR3 is TGTGCCAGCAGTGTAGACAGGAACGGAGGCTACACCTTC.

About this clone: It is likely a read error, because the conserved phenylalanine at the end of the CDR3 is missing. J is TRBJ2-7 and V is TRBV4-1; a possible D gene is TRBD1 (6 bases). The length of the CDR3 is 13 residues. Germline V gene lookup returns CDR1 MGHRA and CDR2 YSYEKL. V shed 0 bases and J shed 7 bases, with 10 bases lying between them. For the CDR3, the DNA is TGCGCCAGCAGCCAAGATACAGGGAGAGAGCAGTACCTC. Protein product: CASSQDTGREQYL.

The chain uses TRBV21-1 and TRBJ1-5; the table's TRBD1 call for D was not verified on the DNA. TRBV21-1 is a known pseudogene. The CDR3 extends over 14 amino acids. The CDR3 region is CARTRGIGNQPQHF. DNA for the CDR3: TGTGCCAGGACCAGGGGGATAGGCAATCAGCCCCAGCATTTT.

The chain is built from TRBV5-1 and TRBJ2-1, with TRBD2 as a possible D gene (6 bases). The CDR3 is 22 residues long. The V gene lost 4 bases and the J gene lost 8 bases, with 40 bases spanning the gap. Germline lookup yields CDR1 SGHRS and CDR2 YFSETQ. The CDR3 region has the DNA TGCGCCAGCAGCCCGGATACCCCGCTAGGGGACTTAAACTCCTTATGGGCCGATGAGCAGTTCTTC. Amino acids: CASSPDTPLGDLNSLWADEQFF.

This clone has a single count. A read error may account for a junction end that differs from germline. The chain carries TRBV6-1 and TRBJ2-2, with 8 bases matching TRBD1. The CDR3 runs 15 residues. The germline V gene has CDR1 MNHNS and CDR2 SASEGT. The CDR3 sequence is CASREGTGNTGELFF. Here the CDR3 DNA reads TGTGCCAGCAGGGAAGGGACAGGGAACACCGGGGAGCTGTTTTTT.

The genes are TRBV10-3 and TRBJ2-7; 12 bases match TRBD2. The CDR3 has 13 amino acids. The V gene end was trimmed by 6 bases and the J gene end by 5 bases; junction bases not matched to a gene: 2. Germline V lookup: CDR1 ENHRY, CDR2 SYGVKD. CDR3 loop: CAIRRLAGDEQYF. DNA of the CDR3: TGTGCCATCAGGAGACTAGCGGGAGACGAGCAGTACTTC.

The gene calls are TRBV11-2 and TRBJ2-7, with 8 bases identical to TRBD2. Losses at the gene ends were 5 bases for V and 4 bases for J; bases not matched to a gene: 13. Germline V gene sequence: CDR1 SGHAT, CDR2 FQNNGV. This CDR3 has 16 residues. The CDR3 DNA follows: TGTGCCAGCAGCCCGCAGTCCCCCGGGGGGGGTTACGAGCAGTACTTC. Its protein is CASSPQSPGGGYEQYF.

The rearrangement uses TRBV12-5 and TRBJ1-2; D unresolved. The length of the CDR3 is 13 residues. Per the germline V gene, CDR1 is LGHNT and CDR2 is FRNRAP. Trimming took off 3 bases at V and 10 bases at J, with 15 bases between the two ends. CDR3 protein: CASGLGHVGDYTF. CDR3 nucleotide sequence: TGTGCTAGTGGTTTAGGGCACGTCGGAGACTACACCTTC. The complete variable domain, with remaining parts taken from reference TRBV12-5 and TRBJ1-2, reads DARVTQTPRHKVTEMGQEVTMRCQPILGHNTVFWYRQTMMQGLELLAYFRNRAPLDDSGMPKDRFSAEMPDATLATLKIQPSEPRDSAVYFCASGLGHVGDYTFGSGTRLTVV.

This chain joins TRBV4-2 and TRBJ2-1, with D hard to call. The ends were cut back, 0 bases at V and 2 bases at J, with 5 bases in the middle. The CDR3 totals 14 residues. Per germline, CDR1 LGHNA and CDR2 YNFKEQ. As DNA, the CDR3 is TGTGCCAGCAGCCAAGATTGGACCTACAATGAGCAGTTCTTC. Translated, it gives CASSQDWTYNEQFF.

The rearrangement uses TRBV11-1 and TRBJ2-1; possible D gene TRBD2, 7 bases. Germline CDR1 and CDR2: SGHAT and FQDESV (reference sequence). This CDR3 contains 17 residues. Trimming left V 6 bases short and J 2 bases short, with 20 bases between. The CDR3, as DNA: TGTGCCAGCAGTCGATTGAGGGGGGGACTTACCTACAATGAGCAGTTCTTC. It translates to CASSRLRGGLTYNEQFF.

The V and J genes are TRBV7-2 and TRBJ2-1; 9 nucleotides agree with TRBD2. Trimming removed 3 bases from V and 0 bases from J; junction bases left unmatched: 3. Germline CDR1 SGHTA, CDR2 FQGNSA. This CDR3 is 16 amino acids long. This CDR3 reads CASSFLAGASYNEQFF. The CDR3 coding sequence is TGTGCCAGCAGCTTCTTAGCGGGGGCCTCCTACAATGAGCAGTTCTTC.

The chain carries TRBV18 and TRBJ2-3; a possible D gene is TRBD2 (6 bases). The length of the CDR3 is 16 residues. CDR1 is KGHSH, CDR2 LQKENI, per germline. The V and J ends lost 0 bases and 4 bases respectively, with 14 bases between them. For the CDR3, the DNA is TGTGCCAGCTCACCACCTGGCGCCTGGGAGGCAGATACGCAGTATTTT. Residues: CASSPPGAWEADTQYF.

V is TRBV5-5 and J is TRBJ1-2; D remains ambiguous. The CDR3 totals 14 residues. With 1 base removed from V and 0 bases from J, the gap between germline ends came to 7 bases. Germline CDR1 SGHKS, CDR2 YYEKEE (reference sequence). The CDR3 loop is CASSLTVSNYGYTF. The DNA of the CDR3 is TGTGCCAGCAGCTTGACAGTGTCTAACTATGGCTACACCTTC. The full variable domain, its missing parts supplied by reference TRBV5-5 and TRBJ1-2, is DAGVTQSPTHLIKTRGQQVTLRCSPISGHKSVSWYQQVLGQGPQFIFQYYEKEERGRGNFPDRFSARQFPNYSSELNVNALLLGDSALYLCASSLTVSNYGYTFGSGTRLTVV.